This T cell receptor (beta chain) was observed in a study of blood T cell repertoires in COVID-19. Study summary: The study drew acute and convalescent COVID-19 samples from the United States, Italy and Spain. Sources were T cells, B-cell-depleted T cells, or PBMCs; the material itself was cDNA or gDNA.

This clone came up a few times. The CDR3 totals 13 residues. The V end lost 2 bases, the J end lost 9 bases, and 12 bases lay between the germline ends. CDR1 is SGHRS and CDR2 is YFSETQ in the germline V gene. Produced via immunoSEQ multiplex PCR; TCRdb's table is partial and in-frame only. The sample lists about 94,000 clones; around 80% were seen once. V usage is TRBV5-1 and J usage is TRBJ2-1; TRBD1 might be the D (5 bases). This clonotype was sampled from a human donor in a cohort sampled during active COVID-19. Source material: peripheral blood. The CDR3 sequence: CASSLEGVGEQFF. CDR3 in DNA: TGCGCCAGCAGCTTAGAAGGGGTGGGTGAGCAGTTCTTC. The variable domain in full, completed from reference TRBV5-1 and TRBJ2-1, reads KAGVTQTPRYLIKTRGQQVTLSCSPISGHRSVSWYQQTPGQGLQFLFEYFSETQRNKGNFPGRFSGRQFSNSRSEMNVSTLELGDSALYLCASSLEGVGEQFFGPGTRLTVL.